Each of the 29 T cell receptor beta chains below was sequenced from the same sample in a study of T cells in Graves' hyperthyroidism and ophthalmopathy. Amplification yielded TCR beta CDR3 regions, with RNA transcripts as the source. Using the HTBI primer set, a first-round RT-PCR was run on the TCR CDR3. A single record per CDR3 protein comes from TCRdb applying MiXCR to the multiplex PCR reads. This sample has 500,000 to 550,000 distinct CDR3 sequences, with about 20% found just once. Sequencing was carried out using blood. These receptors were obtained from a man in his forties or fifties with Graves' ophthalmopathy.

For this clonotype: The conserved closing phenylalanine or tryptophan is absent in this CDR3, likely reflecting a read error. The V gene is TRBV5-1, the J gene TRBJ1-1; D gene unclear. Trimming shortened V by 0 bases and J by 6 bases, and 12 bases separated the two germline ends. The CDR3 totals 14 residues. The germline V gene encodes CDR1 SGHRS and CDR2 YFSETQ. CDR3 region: CASSLALGTPEAFL. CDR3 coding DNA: TGCGCCAGCAGCTTGGCCTTGGGTACCCCTGAAGCTTTCCTT.

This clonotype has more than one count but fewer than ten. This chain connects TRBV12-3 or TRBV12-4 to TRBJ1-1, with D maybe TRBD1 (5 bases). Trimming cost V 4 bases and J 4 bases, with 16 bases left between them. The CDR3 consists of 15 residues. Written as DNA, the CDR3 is TGTGCCAGCAGTTCGCAGGGAGGGGCGCGCACTGAAGCTTTCTTT. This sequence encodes CASSSQGGARTEAFF.

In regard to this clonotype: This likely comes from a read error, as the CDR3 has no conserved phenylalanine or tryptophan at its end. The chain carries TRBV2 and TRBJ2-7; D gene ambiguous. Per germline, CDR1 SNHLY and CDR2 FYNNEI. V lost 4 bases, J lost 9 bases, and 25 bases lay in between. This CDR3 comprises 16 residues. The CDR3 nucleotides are TGTGCCAGCAGTGGGGCCATAGGTTCCTCCCCTGAGCGGCAGTACCTC. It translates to CASSGAIGSSPERQYL.

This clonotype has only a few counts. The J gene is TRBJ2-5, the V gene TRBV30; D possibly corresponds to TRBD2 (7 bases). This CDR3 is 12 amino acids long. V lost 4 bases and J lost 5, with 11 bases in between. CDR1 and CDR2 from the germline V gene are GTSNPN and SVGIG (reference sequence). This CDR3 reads CAWKGGGETQYF. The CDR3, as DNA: TGTGCCTGGAAGGGGGGAGGGGAGACCCAGTACTTC. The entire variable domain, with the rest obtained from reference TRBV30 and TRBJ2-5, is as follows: SQTIHQWPATLVQPVGSPLSLECTVEGTSNPNLYWYRQAAGRGLQLLFYSVGIGQISSEVPQNLSASRPQDRQFILSSKKLLLSDSGFYLCAWKGGGETQYFGPGTRLLVL.

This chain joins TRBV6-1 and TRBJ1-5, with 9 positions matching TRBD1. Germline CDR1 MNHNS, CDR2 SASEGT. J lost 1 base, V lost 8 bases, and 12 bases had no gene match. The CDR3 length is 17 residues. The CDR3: CASHRRGTGSSNQPQHF. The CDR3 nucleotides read TGTGCCAGCCACCGGAGAGGGACAGGGTCAAGCAATCAGCCCCAGCATTTT.

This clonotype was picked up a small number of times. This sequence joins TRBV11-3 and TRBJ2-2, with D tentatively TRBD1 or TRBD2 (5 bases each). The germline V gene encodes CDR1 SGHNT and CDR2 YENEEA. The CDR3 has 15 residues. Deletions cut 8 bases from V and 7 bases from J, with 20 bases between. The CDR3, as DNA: TGTGCCAGCTCGTCGAGGGGAGACCCTATCGGGGAGCTGTTTTTT. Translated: CASSSRGDPIGELFF.

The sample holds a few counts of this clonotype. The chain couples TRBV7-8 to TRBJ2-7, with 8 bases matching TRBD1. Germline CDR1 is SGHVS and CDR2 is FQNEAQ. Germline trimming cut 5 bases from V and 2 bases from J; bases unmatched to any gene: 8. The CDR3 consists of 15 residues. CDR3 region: CASSPYRGATYEQYF. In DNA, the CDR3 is TGTGCCAGCAGCCCTTACAGGGGGGCAACCTACGAGCAGTACTTC.

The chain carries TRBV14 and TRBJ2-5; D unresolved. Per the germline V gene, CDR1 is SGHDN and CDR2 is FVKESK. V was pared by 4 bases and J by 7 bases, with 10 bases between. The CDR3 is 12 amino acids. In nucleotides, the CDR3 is TGTGCCAGCAGCCGCGGTTCGAGGACCCAGTACTTC. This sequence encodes CASSRGSRTQYF.

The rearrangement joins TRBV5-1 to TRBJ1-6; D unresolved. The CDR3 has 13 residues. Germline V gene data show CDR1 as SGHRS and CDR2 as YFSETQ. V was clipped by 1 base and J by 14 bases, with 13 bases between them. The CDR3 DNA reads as TGCGCCAGCAGCTTGAGCGGCCTTTCCTCCCTCCACTTT. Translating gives CASSLSGLSSLHF. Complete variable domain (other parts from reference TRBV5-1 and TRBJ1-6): KAGVTQTPRYLIKTRGQQVTLSCSPISGHRSVSWYQQTPGQGLQFLFEYFSETQRNKGNFPGRFSGRQFSNSRSEMNVSTLELGDSALYLCASSLSGLSSLHFGNGTRLTVT.

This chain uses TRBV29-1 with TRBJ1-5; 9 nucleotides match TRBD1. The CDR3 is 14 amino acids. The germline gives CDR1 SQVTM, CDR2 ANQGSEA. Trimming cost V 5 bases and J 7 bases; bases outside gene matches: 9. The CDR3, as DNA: TGCAGCGTTTCTCGACAGGGGGTAGAGCAGCCCCAGCATTTT. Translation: CSVSRQGVEQPQHF.

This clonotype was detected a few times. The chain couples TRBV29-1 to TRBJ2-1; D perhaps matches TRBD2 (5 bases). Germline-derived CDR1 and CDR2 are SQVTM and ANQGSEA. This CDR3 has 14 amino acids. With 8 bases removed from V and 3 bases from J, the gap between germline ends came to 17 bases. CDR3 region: CSSSARLFYNEQFF. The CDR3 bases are TGCAGCTCCTCAGCGAGACTATTCTACAATGAGCAGTTCTTC.

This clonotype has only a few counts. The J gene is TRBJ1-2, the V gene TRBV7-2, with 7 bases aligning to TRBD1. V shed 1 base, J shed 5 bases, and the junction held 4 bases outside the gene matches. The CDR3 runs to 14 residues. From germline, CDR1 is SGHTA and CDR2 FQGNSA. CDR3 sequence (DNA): TGTGCCAGCAGCTTAGGACAGGGCCCGTATGGCTACACCTTC. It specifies CASSLGQGPYGYTF.

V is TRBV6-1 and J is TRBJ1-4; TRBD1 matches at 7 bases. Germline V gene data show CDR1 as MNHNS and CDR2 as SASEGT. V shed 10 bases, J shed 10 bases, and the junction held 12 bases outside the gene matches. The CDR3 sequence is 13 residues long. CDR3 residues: CAIRGTIGGKLFF. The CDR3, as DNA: TGTGCCATCAGGGGGACCATCGGTGGAAAACTGTTTTTT.

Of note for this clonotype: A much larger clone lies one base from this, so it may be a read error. The CDR3 nucleotides are TGTGCCAGCAGCTTATCGGCAGGGTCTAATGAAAGACTGTTTTTT. This gives the protein CASSLSAGSNERLFF. V is TRBV11-2 and J is TRBJ1-4; TRBD1 might be the D (5 bases). The CDR3 consists of 15 residues. CDR1 and CDR2 (germline): SGHAT, FQNNGV.

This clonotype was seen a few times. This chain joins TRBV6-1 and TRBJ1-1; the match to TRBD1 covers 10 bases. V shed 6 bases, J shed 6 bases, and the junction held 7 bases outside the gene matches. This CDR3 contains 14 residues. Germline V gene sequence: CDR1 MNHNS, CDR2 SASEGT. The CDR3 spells CASRGDRGRPEAFF. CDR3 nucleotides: TGTGCCAGCAGGGGAGACAGGGGGCGACCTGAAGCTTTCTTT.

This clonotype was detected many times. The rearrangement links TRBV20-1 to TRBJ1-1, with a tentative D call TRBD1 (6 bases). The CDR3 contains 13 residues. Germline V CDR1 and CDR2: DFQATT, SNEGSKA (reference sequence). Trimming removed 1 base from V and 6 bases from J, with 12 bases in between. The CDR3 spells CSARVYGGPEAFF. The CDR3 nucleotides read TGCAGTGCTAGAGTCTATGGGGGCCCTGAAGCTTTCTTT.

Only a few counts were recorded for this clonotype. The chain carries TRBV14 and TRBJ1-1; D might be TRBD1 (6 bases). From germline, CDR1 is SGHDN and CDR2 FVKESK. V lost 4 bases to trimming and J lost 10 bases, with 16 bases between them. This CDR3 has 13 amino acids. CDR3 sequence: CASSPTGLRVAFF. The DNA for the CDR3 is TGTGCCAGCAGCCCAACAGGGCTTCGGGTAGCTTTCTTT. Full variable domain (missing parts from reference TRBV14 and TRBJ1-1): EAGVTQFPSHSVIEKGQTVTLRCDPISGHDNLYWYRRVMGKEIKFLLHFVKESKQDESGMPNNRFLAERTGGTYSTLKVQPAELEDSGVYFCASSPTGLRVAFFGQGTRLTVV.

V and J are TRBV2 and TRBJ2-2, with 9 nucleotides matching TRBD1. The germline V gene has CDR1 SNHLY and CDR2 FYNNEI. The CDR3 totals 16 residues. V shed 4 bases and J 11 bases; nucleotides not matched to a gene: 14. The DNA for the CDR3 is TGTGCCAGCAGTGCCGACCGTCCCGGGACAGGGTTCGAGCTGTTTTTT. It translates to CASSADRPGTGFELFF. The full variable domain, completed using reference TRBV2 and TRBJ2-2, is EPEVTQTPSHQVTQMGQEVILRCVPISNHLYFYWYRQILGQKVEFLVSFYNNEISEKSEIFDDQFSVERPDGSNFTLKIRSTKLEDSAMYFCASSADRPGTGFELFFGEGSRLTVL.

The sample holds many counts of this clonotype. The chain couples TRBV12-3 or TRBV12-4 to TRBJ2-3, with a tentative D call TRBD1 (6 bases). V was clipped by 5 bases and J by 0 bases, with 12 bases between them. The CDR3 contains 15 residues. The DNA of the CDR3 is TGTGCCAGCAGTAACAGGGTCAGAAGCACAGATACGCAGTATTTT. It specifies CASSNRVRSTDTQYF.

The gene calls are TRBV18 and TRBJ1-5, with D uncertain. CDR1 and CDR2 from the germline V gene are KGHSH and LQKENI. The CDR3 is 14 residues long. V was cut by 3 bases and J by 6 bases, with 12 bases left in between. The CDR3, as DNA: TGTGCCAGCTCACCGTCAAGGGAGAGTCAGCCCCAGCATTTT. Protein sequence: CASSPSRESQPQHF.

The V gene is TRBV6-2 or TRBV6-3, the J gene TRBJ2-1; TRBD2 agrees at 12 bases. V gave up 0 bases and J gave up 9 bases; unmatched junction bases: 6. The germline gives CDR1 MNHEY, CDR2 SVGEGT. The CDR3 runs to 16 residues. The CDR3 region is CASSYSGLAGQPEQFF. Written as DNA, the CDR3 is TGTGCCAGCAGTTACTCGGGACTAGCGGGTCAACCTGAGCAGTTCTTC.

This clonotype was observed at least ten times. CDR3 DNA sequence: TGTGCCAGCGGGGACGGACGCAATCAGCCCCAGCATTTT. Encoded protein: CASGDGRNQPQHF. The gene calls are TRBV2 and TRBJ1-5; D might be TRBD1 (5 bases). CDR1 SNHLY and CDR2 FYNNEI come from the germline V gene. The CDR3 sequence is 13 residues long. V lost 8 bases, J lost 2 bases, and 10 bases lay in between. Looking up the rest from reference TRBV2 and TRBJ1-5 gives the full variable domain: EPEVTQTPSHQVTQMGQEVILRCVPISNHLYFYWYRQILGQKVEFLVSFYNNEISEKSEIFDDQFSVERPDGSNFTLKIRSTKLEDSAMYFCASGDGRNQPQHFGDGTRLSIL.

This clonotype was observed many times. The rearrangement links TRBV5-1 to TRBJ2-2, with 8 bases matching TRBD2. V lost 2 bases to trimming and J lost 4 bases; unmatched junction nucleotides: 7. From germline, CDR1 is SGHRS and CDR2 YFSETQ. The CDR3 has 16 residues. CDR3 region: CASSLRAGAGTGELFF. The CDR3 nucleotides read TGCGCCAGCAGCTTAAGAGCGGGGGCTGGCACCGGGGAGCTGTTTTTT.

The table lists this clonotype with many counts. DNA of the CDR3: TGTGCCAGCAGTTTAGGGTTTGGCAATCAGCCCCAGCATTTT. Protein product: CASSLGFGNQPQHF. The rearrangement uses TRBV12-3 or TRBV12-4 and TRBJ1-5; the D is unclear. CDR3 length equals 14 residues. V dropped 1 base and J dropped 2 bases, with 6 bases sitting between them.

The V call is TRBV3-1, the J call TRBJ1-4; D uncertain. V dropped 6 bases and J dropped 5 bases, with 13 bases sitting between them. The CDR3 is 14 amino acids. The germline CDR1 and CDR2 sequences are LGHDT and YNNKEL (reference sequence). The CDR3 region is CASRPGIRNEKLFF. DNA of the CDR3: TGTGCCAGCAGACCGGGGATTCGGAATGAAAAACTGTTTTTT.

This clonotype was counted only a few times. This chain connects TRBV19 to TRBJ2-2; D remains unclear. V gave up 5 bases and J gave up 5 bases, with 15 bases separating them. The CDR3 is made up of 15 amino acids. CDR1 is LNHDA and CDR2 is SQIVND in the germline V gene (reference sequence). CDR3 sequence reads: CASSPGPIGTGELFF. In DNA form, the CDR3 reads TGTGCCAGTAGTCCTGGGCCGATAGGAACCGGGGAGCTGTTTTTT.

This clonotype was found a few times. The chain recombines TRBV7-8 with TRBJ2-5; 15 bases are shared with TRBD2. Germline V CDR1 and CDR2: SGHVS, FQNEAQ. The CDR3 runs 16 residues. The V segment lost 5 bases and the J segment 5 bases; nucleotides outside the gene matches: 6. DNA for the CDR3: TGTGCCAGCAGCAGGACTAGCGGGGGGGCGCATGAGACCCAGTACTTC. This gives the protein CASSRTSGGAHETQYF.

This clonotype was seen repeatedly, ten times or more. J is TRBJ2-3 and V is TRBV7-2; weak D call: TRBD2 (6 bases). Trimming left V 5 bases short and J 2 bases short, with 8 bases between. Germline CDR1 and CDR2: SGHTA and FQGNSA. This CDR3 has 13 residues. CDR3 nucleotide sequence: TGTGCCAGCAGCCGGGACTTCACAGATACGCAGTATTTT. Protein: CASSRDFTDTQYF.

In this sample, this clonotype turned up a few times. The CDR3 DNA follows: TGTGCCAGCAGTCCCCCCCCGACAGGGGAATACGAGCAGTACTTC. This translates into CASSPPPTGEYEQYF. The rearrangement links TRBV6-1 to TRBJ2-7; 8 nucleotides match TRBD1. After removal of 5 bases from V and 4 bases from J, the junction contained 10 bases not matched to a gene. The CDR3 totals 15 residues. CDR1 is MNHNS and CDR2 is SASEGT in the germline V gene.